Listed here are 21 T cell receptor beta chains from one sample, sequenced in a study of T cell changes during pregnancy in multiple sclerosis. Method: immunoSEQ multiplex PCR; TCRdb's copy keeps in-frame clones and lacks some. The data hold tens of thousands of clones, with roughly 92% observed a single time. The sample here was CD4+ T cells from peripheral blood mononuclear cells, taken in the third trimester of pregnancy. The receptors come from a female donor with multiple sclerosis, enrolled in a pregnancy study.

CDR3 loop: CASSYSDTEAFF. In DNA form, the CDR3 reads TGTGCCAGCAGCTACTCGGACACTGAAGCTTTCTTT. This sequence joins TRBV7-9 and TRBJ1-1; D not resolved. This CDR3 region has 12 residues. V gave up 4 bases and J gave up 3 bases, with 6 bases separating them. Germline CDR1 SEHNR, CDR2 FQNEAQ (reference sequence).

The V and J genes are TRBV27 and TRBJ2-1, with 9 nucleotides matching TRBD1. Germline V gene data show CDR1 as MNHEY and CDR2 as SMNVEV (reference sequence). The CDR3 runs 15 residues. V lost 6 bases and J lost 6; bases outside the gene matches: 9. CDR3 bases: TGTGCCAGCAGACGACAGGGGGGGAGATTCAATGAGCAGTTCTTC. Protein product: CASRRQGGRFNEQFF.

J is TRBJ1-1 and V is TRBV11-2, with a tentative D call TRBD1 (6 bases). There are 13 residues in the CDR3. The ends were cut back, 4 bases at V and 4 bases at J, with 10 bases in the middle. Germline V lookup: CDR1 SGHAT, CDR2 FQNNGV. The CDR3 spells CASSSPRGTEAFF. In nucleotides, the CDR3 is TGTGCCAGCAGCTCCCCCAGGGGCACTGAAGCTTTCTTT.

The V call is TRBV6-6, the J call TRBJ1-3; 7 nucleotides align to TRBD1. The CDR3 runs 15 residues. Trimming at V came to 7 bases and at J to 1 base, leaving 7 bases not matched to a gene. Germline CDR1 and CDR2: MNHNY and SVGAGI (reference sequence). CDR3 nucleotide sequence: TGTGCCAGCAATCTACAGGGGAGGTCTGGAAACACCATATATTTT. This codes for CASNLQGRSGNTIYF.

V is TRBV5-1 and J is TRBJ1-1; 12 bases align to TRBD1. The ends lost 4 bases at V and 1 base at J; junction bases unmatched: 8. CDR3 length equals 17 residues. Germline loops: CDR1 SGHRS, CDR2 YFSETQ. The CDR3 region has the DNA TGCGCCAGCAGCAGATCGGGACAGGGGGCAGGGAACACTGAAGCTTTCTTT. Its translation is CASSRSGQGAGNTEAFF. Looking up the rest from reference TRBV5-1 and TRBJ1-1 gives the full variable domain: KAGVTQTPRYLIKTRGQQVTLSCSPISGHRSVSWYQQTPGQGLQFLFEYFSETQRNKGNFPGRFSGRQFSNSRSEMNVSTLELGDSALYLCASSRSGQGAGNTEAFFGQGTRLTVV.

This sequence joins TRBV10-2 and TRBJ2-3, with TRBD2 as a possible D gene (5 bases). Trimming removed 2 bases from V and 6 bases from J, with 9 bases in between. From germline, CDR1 is WSHSY and CDR2 SAAADI. CDR3 length: 13 residues. CDR3 DNA sequence: TGCGCCAGCAGTGAGATGGGAGTGGATACGCAGTATTTT. It yields the protein CASSEMGVDTQYF.

The rearrangement links TRBV9 to TRBJ1-1; TRBD1 agrees at 8 bases. V gave up 6 bases and J gave up 0 bases; unmatched junction bases: 4. Germline CDR1 and CDR2: SGDLS and YYNGEE. The CDR3 has 14 residues. The CDR3 reads CASTPGGVNTEAFF. CDR3 sequence (DNA): TGTGCCAGCACACCAGGGGGCGTGAACACTGAAGCTTTCTTT.

The chain links TRBV5-1 to TRBJ2-5; 11 nucleotides line up with TRBD1. This CDR3 comprises 15 residues. CDR1 SGHRS and CDR2 YFSETQ come from the germline V gene. J was trimmed by 5 bases and V by 4 bases; bases with no gene match: 7. The CDR3 bases are TGCGCCAGCAGCCGGGGGACAGGGGGTAGGGAGACCCAGTACTTC. Its protein product is CASSRGTGGRETQYF.

In the case of this clone: One junction end disagrees with the germline gene, perhaps due to a read error. This rearrangement joins TRBV6-1 to TRBJ2-7; 10 nucleotides align to TRBD1. The germline gives CDR1 MNHNS, CDR2 SASEGT. The CDR3 length is 16 residues. CDR3 sequence: CASRERLGTGAYEQYF. The CDR3 nucleotides read TGTGCCAGCCGTGAACGCCTCGGGACAGGGGCCTACGAGCAGTACTTC.

In nucleotides, the CDR3 is TGTGCCTGGAGTGTAGGGGTAGCGGGAGTGGAGACCCAGTACTTC. Its protein product is CAWSVGVAGVETQYF. The chain recombines TRBV30 with TRBJ2-5; TRBD2 aligns across 9 bases. Germline CDR1 GTSNPN, CDR2 SVGIG (reference sequence). With 0 bases clipped from V and 5 bases from J, the junction kept 7 bases outside the gene matches. The CDR3 is made up of 15 amino acids.

This rearrangement joins TRBV4-2 to TRBJ2-1; the match to TRBD2 covers 12 bases. The CDR3 is made up of 17 amino acids. V lost 0 bases, J lost 12 bases, and 12 bases stayed unmatched. The germline gives CDR1 LGHNA, CDR2 YNFKEQ. The CDR3: CASSQDRASGRVLGQFF. CDR3 in DNA: TGTGCCAGCAGCCAAGATCGGGCTAGCGGGAGGGTTTTGGGGCAGTTCTTC.

This rearrangement joins TRBV5-1 to TRBJ2-7; 11 nucleotides agree with TRBD2. The V gene's germline CDR1 is SGHRS and CDR2 YFSETQ. The CDR3 consists of 15 residues. With V trimmed by 4 bases and J by 3 bases, 6 bases remained unmatched. CDR3 DNA: TGCGCCAGCAGCGAGGGGACTAGCGGTTACTACGAGCAGTACTTC. Residues: CASSEGTSGYYEQYF.

The V and J genes are TRBV2 and TRBJ2-5; 10 bases fit TRBD2. The junction had 4 bases not matched to a gene; V was cut back by 5 bases and J by 4 bases. This CDR3 comprises 14 residues. From germline, CDR1 is SNHLY and CDR2 FYNNEI. The CDR3 region is CASSSSGSGETQYF. The CDR3 region has the DNA TGTGCCAGCAGTTCTAGCGGGAGTGGAGAGACCCAGTACTTC.

The chain recombines TRBV19 with TRBJ2-3; 8 bases are a match to TRBD2. Per the germline V gene, CDR1 is LNHDA and CDR2 is SQIVND (reference sequence). This CDR3 contains 14 residues. The ends lost 3 bases at V and 4 bases at J; junction bases unmatched: 3. CDR3 region: CASSIGRDPDTQYF. The CDR3 DNA reads as TGTGCCAGTAGTATCGGGAGGGACCCAGATACGCAGTATTTT. The whole variable domain, filled in from reference TRBV19 and TRBJ2-3, reads DGGITQSPKYLFRKEGQNVTLSCEQNLNHDAMYWYRQDPGQGLRLIYYSQIVNDFQKGDIAEGYSVSREKKESFPLTVTSAQKNPTAFYLCASSIGRDPDTQYFGPGTRLTVL.

V and J are TRBV6-5 and TRBJ1-1; unclear D gene. The CDR3 spans 15 residues. CDR1 and CDR2 (germline): MNHEY, SVGAGI. The germline V and J ends were trimmed by 2 bases and 8 bases, with 18 bases remaining between them. CDR3 protein: CASSYEGGGPTEAFF. The CDR3, as DNA: TGTGCCAGCAGTTACGAGGGTGGAGGGCCGACCGAAGCTTTCTTT.

The chain links TRBV18 to TRBJ1-1; 7 bases align to TRBD1. This CDR3 has 14 residues. V gave up 4 bases and J gave up 1 base; unmatched junction bases: 3. Per the germline V gene, CDR1 is KGHSH and CDR2 is LQKENI. In DNA, the CDR3 is TGTGCCAGCTCACAATGGACAGGGAACACTGAAGCTTTCTTT. This codes for CASSQWTGNTEAFF.

The rearrangement links TRBV5-8 to TRBJ2-7; 8 bases agree with TRBD2. This CDR3 spans 15 amino acids. V dropped 2 bases and J dropped 3; count of bases not matched to a gene: 7. Germline CDR1 is SGHTS and CDR2 is YDEGEE. CDR3 loop: CASSFSATSGYEQYF. CDR3 nucleotides: TGTGCCAGCAGCTTTAGTGCTACTAGCGGCTACGAGCAGTACTTC.

The rearrangement joins TRBV7-2 to TRBJ2-1, with 14 positions matching TRBD2. This CDR3 spans 16 amino acids. V dropped 2 bases and J dropped 9; count of bases not matched to a gene: 6. The germline V gene encodes CDR1 SGHTA and CDR2 FQGNSA. The CDR3 bases are TGTGCCAGCAGCTTAAACCCGACTAGCGGGAGGGGTGAGCAGTTCTTC. It translates to CASSLNPTSGRGEQFF.

The chain carries TRBV4-2 and TRBJ1-6; TRBD1 agrees at 12 bases. The trim removed 4 bases at V and 7 bases at J, leaving 5 bases unmatched. Germline V lookup: CDR1 LGHNA, CDR2 YNFKEQ. This CDR3 region has 16 residues. CDR3 coding DNA: TGTGCCAGCAGCCTGCCGGGACAGGGGGCCAATTCACCCCTCCACTTT. It translates to CASSLPGQGANSPLHF.

The chain uses TRBV4-3 and TRBJ2-1; TRBD2 agrees at 7 bases. V dropped 2 bases and J dropped 2; count of bases not matched to a gene: 3. From germline, CDR1 is LGHNA and CDR2 YSLEER. This CDR3 contains 15 residues. The CDR3 DNA follows: TGCGCCAGCAGCCAATCTAGCGGCGCCTACAATGAGCAGTTCTTC. This encodes CASSQSSGAYNEQFF.

The genes are TRBV19 and TRBJ2-5; possibly TRBD1 for D (5 bases). The CDR3 spans 17 residues. Germline loops: CDR1 LNHDA, CDR2 SQIVND (reference sequence). V lost 4 bases, J lost 0 bases, and 18 bases lay in between. CDR3 nucleotide sequence: TGTGCCAGTAGTACCCCCGCGGACGCCAGGGACCAAGAGACCCAGTACTTC. Translating it yields CASSTPADARDQETQYF.